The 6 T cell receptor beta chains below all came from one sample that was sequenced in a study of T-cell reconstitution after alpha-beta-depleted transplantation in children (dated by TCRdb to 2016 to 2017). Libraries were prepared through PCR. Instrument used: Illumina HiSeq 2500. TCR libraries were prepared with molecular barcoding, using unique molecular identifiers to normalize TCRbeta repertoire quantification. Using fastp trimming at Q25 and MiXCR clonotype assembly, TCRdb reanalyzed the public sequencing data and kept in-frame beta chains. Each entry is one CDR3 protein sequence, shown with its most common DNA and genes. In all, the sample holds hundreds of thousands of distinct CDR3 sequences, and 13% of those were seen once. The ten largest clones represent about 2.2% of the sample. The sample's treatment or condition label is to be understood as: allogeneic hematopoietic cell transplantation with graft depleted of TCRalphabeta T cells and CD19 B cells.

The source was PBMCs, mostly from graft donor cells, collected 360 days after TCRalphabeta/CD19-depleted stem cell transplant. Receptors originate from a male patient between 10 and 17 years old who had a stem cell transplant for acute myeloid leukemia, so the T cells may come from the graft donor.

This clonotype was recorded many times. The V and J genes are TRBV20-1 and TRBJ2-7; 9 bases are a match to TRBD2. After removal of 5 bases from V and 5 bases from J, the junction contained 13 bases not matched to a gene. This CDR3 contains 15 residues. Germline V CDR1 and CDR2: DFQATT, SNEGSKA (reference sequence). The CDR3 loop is CSASGQAIAGDEQYF. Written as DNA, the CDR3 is TGCAGTGCTTCCGGACAGGCAATAGCGGGAGACGAGCAGTACTTC.

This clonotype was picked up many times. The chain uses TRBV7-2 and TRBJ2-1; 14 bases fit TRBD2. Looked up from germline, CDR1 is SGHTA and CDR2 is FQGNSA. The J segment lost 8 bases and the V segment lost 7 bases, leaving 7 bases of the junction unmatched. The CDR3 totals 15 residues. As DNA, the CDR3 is TGTGCCAGCACCGACGGGACTAGCGGGAGTCATGAGCAGTTCTTC. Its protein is CASTDGTSGSHEQFF.

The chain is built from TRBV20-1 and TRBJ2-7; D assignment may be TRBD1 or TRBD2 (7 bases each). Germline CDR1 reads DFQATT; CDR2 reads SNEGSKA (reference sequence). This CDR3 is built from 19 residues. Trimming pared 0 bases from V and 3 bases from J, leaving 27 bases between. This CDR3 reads CSARDNKRDSSVSLYEQYF. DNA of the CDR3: TGCAGTGCTAGAGATAATAAGCGGGACAGTTCGGTTTCTCTCTACGAGCAGTACTTC.

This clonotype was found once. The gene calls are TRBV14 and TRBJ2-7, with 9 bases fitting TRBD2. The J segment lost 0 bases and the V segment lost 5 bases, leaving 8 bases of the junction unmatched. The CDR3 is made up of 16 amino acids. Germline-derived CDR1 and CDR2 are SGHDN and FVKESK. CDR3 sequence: CASSSLAGTLSYEQYF. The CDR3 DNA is TGTGCCAGCAGCAGCCTAGCGGGGACCCTCTCCTACGAGCAGTACTTC. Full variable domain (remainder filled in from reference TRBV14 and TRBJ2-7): EAGVTQFPSHSVIEKGQTVTLRCDPISGHDNLYWYRRVMGKEIKFLLHFVKESKQDESGMPNNRFLAERTGGTYSTLKVQPAELEDSGVYFCASSSLAGTLSYEQYFGPGTRLTVT.

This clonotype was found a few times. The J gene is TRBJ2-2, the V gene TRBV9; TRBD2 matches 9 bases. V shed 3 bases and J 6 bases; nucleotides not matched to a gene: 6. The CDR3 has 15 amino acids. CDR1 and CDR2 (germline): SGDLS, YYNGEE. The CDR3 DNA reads TGTGCCAGCAGCGAGGCGGGAGGGCCTCCCGGGGAGCTGTTTTTT. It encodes CASSEAGGPPGELFF.

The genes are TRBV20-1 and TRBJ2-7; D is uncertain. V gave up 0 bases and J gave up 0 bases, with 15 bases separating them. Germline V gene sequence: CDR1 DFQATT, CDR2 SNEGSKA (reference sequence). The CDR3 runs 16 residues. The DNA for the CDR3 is TGCAGTGCTAGAGATTGGGCGGCAGCTCCCTCCTACGAGCAGTACTTC. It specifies CSARDWAAAPSYEQYF.